These 16 T cell receptor beta chains originate from one sample sequenced in a study of T-cell memory formation after mild COVID-19. TCRdb reprocessed the 5' RACE reads with MiXCR, giving one entry per CDR3 protein. The profile covers about 470,000 distinct CDR3 sequences, with 15% to 20% appearing a single time and about 12% taken by the ten largest. The source material was PBMCs or a T cell subset sorted from them (not recorded which). Receptors were obtained from an adult woman who had mild COVID-19 (a few samples of this study predate the infection). Cell type and time point are not known.

This clonotype was found many times. V is TRBV7-9 and J is TRBJ1-2, with D maybe TRBD1 (5 bases). V was clipped by 0 bases and J by 7 bases, with 6 bases between them. This CDR3 comprises 12 residues. The V gene's germline CDR1 is SEHNR and CDR2 FQNEAQ (reference sequence). This CDR3 reads CASSLAGGGYTF. The DNA for the CDR3 is TGTGCCAGCAGCTTAGCCGGGGGTGGCTACACCTTC.

This clonotype was seen many times. CDR3 region: CASSLQGAQETQYF. The DNA for the CDR3 is TGTGCCAGCAGCTTGCAGGGGGCACAAGAGACCCAGTACTTC. The chain joins TRBV5-6 to TRBJ2-5; TRBD1 aligns across 8 bases. The ends lost 1 base at V and 2 bases at J; junction bases unmatched: 1. This CDR3 contains 14 residues. Per the germline V gene, CDR1 is SGHDT and CDR2 is YYEEEE.

This chain joins TRBV7-2 and TRBJ2-5; 12 bases are a match to TRBD1. CDR3 length: 15 amino acids. V shed 3 bases and J 4 bases; nucleotides not matched to a gene: 3. Per germline, CDR1 SGHTA and CDR2 FQGNSA. CDR3 sequence: CASSFRDRGRETQYF. The CDR3 DNA reads TGTGCCAGCAGCTTCCGGGACAGGGGGCGAGAGACCCAGTACTTC. The whole variable domain, filled in from reference TRBV7-2 and TRBJ2-5, reads GAGVSQSPSNKVTEKGKDVELRCDPISGHTALYWYRQSLGQGLEFLIYFQGNSAPDKSGLPSDRFSAERTGGSVSTLTIQRTQQEDSAVYLCASSFRDRGRETQYFGPGTRLLVL.

This clonotype was seen only a few times. The chain uses TRBV11-2 and TRBJ1-1, with no clear D. The CDR3 is 16 residues long. The germline V gene encodes CDR1 SGHAT and CDR2 FQNNGV. With 7 bases removed from V and 0 bases from J, the gap between germline ends came to 18 bases. The CDR3 reads CASIPDGFGMNTEAFF. CDR3 nucleotide sequence: TGTGCCAGCATTCCCGACGGTTTCGGGATGAACACTGAAGCTTTCTTT.

This clonotype was seen more than once but under ten times. The chain combines TRBV12-3 or TRBV12-4 with TRBJ2-1; perhaps TRBD2 as D (6 bases). The CDR3 loop spans 14 amino acids. V was clipped by 5 bases and J by 7 bases, with 15 bases between them. For the CDR3, the DNA is TGTGCCAGCAGTCTCCCCTTCGGGGGAAATGAGCAGTTCTTC. This gives the protein CASSLPFGGNEQFF.

This clonotype occurred many times. The chain couples TRBV24-1 to TRBJ2-6, with TRBD2 matching over 7 bases. The J segment lost 0 bases and the V segment lost 6 bases, leaving 1 base of the junction unmatched. Per the germline V gene, CDR1 is KGHDR and CDR2 is SFDVKD. The CDR3 spans 15 residues. This chain's CDR3 is CATSWGGSGANVLTF. The CDR3 DNA reads as TGTGCCACCAGTTGGGGGGGCTCTGGGGCCAACGTCCTGACTTTC.

This clonotype occurred a few times. The chain uses TRBV5-1 and TRBJ2-3, with 7 bases identical to TRBD1. Germline CDR1 SGHRS, CDR2 YFSETQ. V dropped 4 bases and J dropped 3; count of bases not matched to a gene: 8. The CDR3 is 15 residues long. The CDR3 spells CASSVGQGETDTQYF. CDR3 in DNA: TGCGCCAGCAGCGTCGGGCAGGGGGAAACAGATACGCAGTATTTT.

This clonotype has at least ten counts. This chain links TRBV5-1 with TRBJ2-7; 12 bases line up with TRBD2. This CDR3 region has 15 residues. Germline CDR1 reads SGHRS; CDR2 reads YFSETQ. J gave up 4 bases and V 2 bases, and 4 bases lay outside the gene matches. This CDR3 reads CASSLGLAGRYEQYF. Written as DNA, the CDR3 is TGCGCCAGCAGCTTAGGACTAGCGGGGAGATACGAGCAGTACTTC.

The sample holds a few counts of this clonotype. J is TRBJ2-7 and V is TRBV30, with 9 bases aligning to TRBD1. This CDR3 is built from 15 residues. Trimming at V came to 8 bases and at J to 2 bases, leaving 13 bases not matched to a gene. The germline CDR1 and CDR2 sequences are GTSNPN and SVGIG (reference sequence). The CDR3 coding sequence is TGTGCCGCGGGGACAGGGACTATCCACACCTACGAGCAGTACTTC. Residues: CAAGTGTIHTYEQYF.

J is TRBJ1-2 and V is TRBV20-1; D is unresolved. V was shortened by 0 bases and J by 6 bases, with 5 bases between the two germline ends. The CDR3 has 11 amino acids. Germline lookup yields CDR1 DFQATT and CDR2 SNEGSKA (reference sequence). In DNA form, the CDR3 reads TGCAGTGCTAGAGACTATGATGGCTACACCTTC. Protein product: CSARDYDGYTF.

This clonotype was counted at least ten times. The chain links TRBV12-3 or TRBV12-4 to TRBJ2-1; D not resolved. The CDR3 consists of 13 residues. The V end was cut by 3 bases, the J end by 0 bases, with 3 bases between. DNA of the CDR3: TGTGCCAGCAGTTTCGGCTCCTACAATGAGCAGTTCTTC. This translates into CASSFGSYNEQFF.

The rearrangement joins TRBV5-6 to TRBJ1-1, with 9 bases identical to TRBD1. This CDR3 comprises 15 residues. Germline V gives CDR1 SGHDT, CDR2 YYEEEE. Losses at the gene ends were 4 bases for V and 4 bases for J; bases not matched to a gene: 8. Written as DNA, the CDR3 is TGTGCCAGCAGCCTGACAGGGGGGGAAGTCACTGAAGCTTTCTTT. As protein: CASSLTGGEVTEAFF.

V is TRBV18 and J is TRBJ2-1; D gene ambiguous. CDR3 length: 15 amino acids. Germline V CDR1 and CDR2: KGHSH, LQKENI. With 3 bases removed from V and 3 bases from J, the gap between germline ends came to 12 bases. The CDR3 sequence is CASSPADFYYNEQFF. Written as DNA, the CDR3 is TGTGCCAGCTCACCGGCAGACTTCTACTACAATGAGCAGTTCTTC.

The chain links TRBV2 to TRBJ2-7, with D unclear. V was pared by 6 bases and J by 0 bases, with 21 bases between. The germline CDR1 and CDR2 sequences are SNHLY and FYNNEI. The CDR3 totals 17 residues. CDR3 sequence: CASRHETVWGSSYEQYF. The CDR3 nucleotides read TGTGCCAGCAGGCACGAAACTGTATGGGGTAGCTCCTACGAGCAGTACTTC.

The chain employs TRBV18 and TRBJ2-7, with 7 bases identical to TRBD2. V shed 2 bases and J 2 bases; nucleotides not matched to a gene: 3. The CDR3 is 14 residues long. CDR1 KGHSH and CDR2 LQKENI come from the germline V gene. CDR3 sequence: CASSPGSGTYEQYF. In nucleotides, the CDR3 is TGTGCCAGCTCACCAGGCAGCGGGACCTACGAGCAGTACTTC.

This clonotype occurred a few times. The chain uses TRBV19 and TRBJ2-7; the match to TRBD1 covers 7 bases. This CDR3 is 14 amino acids long. From germline, CDR1 is LNHDA and CDR2 SQIVND (reference sequence). The J segment lost 0 bases and the V segment lost 3 bases, leaving 2 bases of the junction unmatched. Written as DNA, the CDR3 is TGTGCCAGTAGTATCGGGACAGCCTCCTACGAGCAGTACTTC. Its translation: CASSIGTASYEQYF. Full variable domain (rest looked up from reference TRBV19 and TRBJ2-7): DGGITQSPKYLFRKEGQNVTLSCEQNLNHDAMYWYRQDPGQGLRLIYYSQIVNDFQKGDIAEGYSVSREKKESFPLTVTSAQKNPTAFYLCASSIGTASYEQYFGPGTRLTVT.